The table lists the clone carrying this TCR beta chain with a few counts. Its cognate antigen is unknown. These data come from a study of early T cells in non-severe SARS-CoV-2 infection. At the level of the study: Sequencing targeted bulk RNA from unsorted whole blood, leaving chains unpaired. Points from the study as a whole: Anti-spike CD8 responses were favored by VDJdb matching, which missed private and CD4 specificities.

Unique molecular identifier tags were affixed to discrete cDNA molecules. MiXCR was run by TCRdb on the 5' RACE reads, yielding one entry per CDR3 protein. The data hold roughly 99,000 distinct CDR3 sequences, with more than 9.5% observed a single time. This CDR3 comprises 14 residues. Losses at the gene ends were 8 bases for V and 7 bases for J; bases not matched to a gene: 10. Germline V lookup: CDR1 MNHEY, CDR2 SVGEGT. The chain is built from TRBV6-2 or TRBV6-3 and TRBJ2-2; 7 bases line up with TRBD1. The TCR comes from an adult who was a healthcare worker with PCR-confirmed SARS-CoV-2 infection or an uninfected control (not recorded which). The sequencing input was whole blood. The CDR3 bases are TGTGCCAGCCAAGGAGACAGGGAATTCGGGGAGCTGTTTTTT. It is translated as CASQGDREFGELFF.